This T cell receptor (beta chain) derives from a study of blood T cell repertoires in COVID-19. Study background: The recovered donors of Cohort 3 showed two negative PCRs, clearance, or symptom resolution. Researchers got acute and convalescent COVID-19 samples from the United States, Italy and Spain. Sources were T cells, B-cell-depleted T cells, or PBMCs; the material itself was cDNA or gDNA.

Recruitment covered about two dozen US areas and drew participants whose ages spanned roughly 18 to 95 years. TCRdb's table, derived via immunoSEQ multiplex PCR, lists solely in-frame clones and lacks some. This sample carries about 360,000 clones, 80% to 90% of them seen once, and the ten largest clones take about 2.1%. V lost 2 bases, J lost 6 bases, and 10 bases lay in between. CDR1 and CDR2 from the germline V gene are SGHTA and FQGTGA. The CDR3 extends over 14 amino acids. This clone was observed once. Sequenced: PBMCs or T cells enriched from blood (not recorded which). This sequence was found in a man between 40 and 49 years old in a cohort exposed to, infected with or recovered from COVID-19 (not recorded which). The chain joins TRBV7-3 to TRBJ2-2; the D gene is possibly TRBD2 (6 bases). CDR3 region: CASSLAGWAGELFF. CDR3 nucleotides: TGTGCCAGCAGCTTAGCGGGATGGGCCGGGGAGCTGTTTTTT.